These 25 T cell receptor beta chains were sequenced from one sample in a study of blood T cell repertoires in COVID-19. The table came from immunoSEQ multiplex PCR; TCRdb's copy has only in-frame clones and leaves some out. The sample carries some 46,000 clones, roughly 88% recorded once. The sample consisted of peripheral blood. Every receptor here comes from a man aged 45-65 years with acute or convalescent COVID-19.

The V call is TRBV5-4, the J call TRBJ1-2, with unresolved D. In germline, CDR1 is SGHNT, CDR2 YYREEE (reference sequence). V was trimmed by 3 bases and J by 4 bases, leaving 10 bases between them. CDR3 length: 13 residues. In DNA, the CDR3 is TGTGCCAGCAGCTACTCTAGTTCCTATGGCTACACCTTC. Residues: CASSYSSSYGYTF.

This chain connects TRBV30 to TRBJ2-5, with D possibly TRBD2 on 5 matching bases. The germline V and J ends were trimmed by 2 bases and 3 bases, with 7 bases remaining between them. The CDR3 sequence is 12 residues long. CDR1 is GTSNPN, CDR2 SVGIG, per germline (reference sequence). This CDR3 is CAWSRGEETQYF. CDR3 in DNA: TGTGCCTGGAGTCGGGGAGAAGAGACCCAGTACTTC.

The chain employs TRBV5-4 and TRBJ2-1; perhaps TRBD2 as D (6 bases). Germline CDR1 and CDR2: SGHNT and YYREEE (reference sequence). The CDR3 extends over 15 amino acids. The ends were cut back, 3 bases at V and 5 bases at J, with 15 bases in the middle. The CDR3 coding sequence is TGTGCCAGCAGCTCACGTGGGGGACTCCACAATGAGCAGTTCTTC. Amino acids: CASSSRGGLHNEQFF.

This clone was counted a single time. CDR3 coding DNA: TGTGCCACCAGCAGAGATTTCGCCGGGTCCTATAATTCACCCCTCCACTTT. Its translation is CATSRDFAGSYNSPLHF. The rearrangement joins TRBV15 to TRBJ1-6; D is unclear. The germline V gene encodes CDR1 LNHNV and CDR2 YYDKDF (reference sequence). This CDR3 has 17 amino acids. The V end was cut by 0 bases, the J end by 1 base, with 10 bases between.

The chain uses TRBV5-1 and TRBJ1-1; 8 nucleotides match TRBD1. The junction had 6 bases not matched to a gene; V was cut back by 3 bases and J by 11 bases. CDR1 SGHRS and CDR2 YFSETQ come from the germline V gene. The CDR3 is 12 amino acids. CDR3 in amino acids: CASSSQGVGAFF. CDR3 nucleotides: TGCGCCAGCAGCTCACAGGGGGTAGGGGCTTTCTTT.

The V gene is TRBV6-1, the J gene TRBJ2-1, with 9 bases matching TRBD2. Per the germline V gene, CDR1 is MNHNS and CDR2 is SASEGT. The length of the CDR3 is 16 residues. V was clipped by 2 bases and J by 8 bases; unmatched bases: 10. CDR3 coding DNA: TGTGCCAGCAGTGAAATTCGCGGGACTAGCTGGCATGAGCAGTTCTTC. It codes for CASSEIRGTSWHEQFF.

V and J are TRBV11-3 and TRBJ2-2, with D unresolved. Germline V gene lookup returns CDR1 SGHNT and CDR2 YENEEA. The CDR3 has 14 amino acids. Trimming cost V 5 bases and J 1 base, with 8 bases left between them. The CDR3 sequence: CASSPRLNTGELFF. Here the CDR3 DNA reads TGTGCCAGCAGCCCCCGACTGAACACCGGGGAGCTGTTTTTT.

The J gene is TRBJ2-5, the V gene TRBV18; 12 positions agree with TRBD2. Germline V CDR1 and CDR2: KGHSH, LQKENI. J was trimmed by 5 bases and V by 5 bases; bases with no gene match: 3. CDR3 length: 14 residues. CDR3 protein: CASSVGLAGETQYF. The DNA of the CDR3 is TGTGCCAGCTCAGTCGGACTAGCGGGGGAGACCCAGTACTTC.

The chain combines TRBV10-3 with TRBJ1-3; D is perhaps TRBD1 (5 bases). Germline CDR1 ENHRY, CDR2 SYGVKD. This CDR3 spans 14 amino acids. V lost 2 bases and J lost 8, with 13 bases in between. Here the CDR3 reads CAISEDGTRDTIYF. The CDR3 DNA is TGTGCCATCAGTGAGGACGGGACTCGGGACACCATATATTTT.

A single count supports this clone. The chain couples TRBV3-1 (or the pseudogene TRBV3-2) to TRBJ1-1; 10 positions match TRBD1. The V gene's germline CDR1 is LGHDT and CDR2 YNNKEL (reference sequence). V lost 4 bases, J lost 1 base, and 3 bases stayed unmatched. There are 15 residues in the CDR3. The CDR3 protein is CASSRRTGGNTEAFF. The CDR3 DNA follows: TGTGCCAGCAGCCGAAGGACAGGGGGGAACACTGAAGCTTTCTTT.

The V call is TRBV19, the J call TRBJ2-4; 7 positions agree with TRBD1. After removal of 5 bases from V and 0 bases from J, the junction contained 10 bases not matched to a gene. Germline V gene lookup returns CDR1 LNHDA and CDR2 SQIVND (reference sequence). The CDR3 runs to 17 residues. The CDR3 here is CASSPRQGELAKNIQYF. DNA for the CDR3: TGTGCCAGTAGTCCAAGACAGGGAGAGCTAGCCAAAAACATTCAGTACTTC.

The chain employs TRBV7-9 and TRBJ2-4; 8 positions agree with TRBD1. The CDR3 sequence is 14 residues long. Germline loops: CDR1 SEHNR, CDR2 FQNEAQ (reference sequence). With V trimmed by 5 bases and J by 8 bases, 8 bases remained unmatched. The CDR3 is CASSAGTGGDIQYF. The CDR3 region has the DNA TGTGCCAGCAGCGCCGGGACAGGAGGGGACATTCAGTACTTC.

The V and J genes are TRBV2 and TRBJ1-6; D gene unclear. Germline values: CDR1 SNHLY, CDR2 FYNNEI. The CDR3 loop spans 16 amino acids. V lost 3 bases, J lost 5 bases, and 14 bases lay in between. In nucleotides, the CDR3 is TGTGCCAGCAGTGAGCGGGTTGGCCAGAATAATTCACCCCTCCACTTT. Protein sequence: CASSERVGQNNSPLHF.

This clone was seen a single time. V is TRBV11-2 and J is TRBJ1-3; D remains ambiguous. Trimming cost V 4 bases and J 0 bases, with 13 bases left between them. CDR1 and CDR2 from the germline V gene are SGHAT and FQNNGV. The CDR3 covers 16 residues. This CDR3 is CASSYGLSGSGNTIYF. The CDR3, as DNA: TGTGCCAGCAGCTACGGACTCAGTGGCTCTGGAAACACCATATATTTT.

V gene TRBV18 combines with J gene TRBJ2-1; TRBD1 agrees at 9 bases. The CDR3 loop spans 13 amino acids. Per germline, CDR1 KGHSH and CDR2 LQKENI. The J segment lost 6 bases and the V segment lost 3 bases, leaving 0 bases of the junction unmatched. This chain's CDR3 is CASSPGQGNEQFF. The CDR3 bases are TGTGCCAGCTCACCGGGACAGGGCAATGAGCAGTTCTTC.

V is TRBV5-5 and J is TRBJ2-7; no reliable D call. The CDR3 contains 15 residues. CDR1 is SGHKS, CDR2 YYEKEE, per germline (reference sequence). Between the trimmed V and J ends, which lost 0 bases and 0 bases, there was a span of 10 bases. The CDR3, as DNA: TGTGCCAGCAGCTTGGATCCTACGGGCTCCTACGAGCAGTACTTC. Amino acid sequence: CASSLDPTGSYEQYF.

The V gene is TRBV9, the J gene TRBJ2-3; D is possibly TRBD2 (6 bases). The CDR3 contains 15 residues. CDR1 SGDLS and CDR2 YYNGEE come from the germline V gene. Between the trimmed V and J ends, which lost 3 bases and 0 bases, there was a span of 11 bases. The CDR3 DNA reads TGTGCCAGCAGCGAACCCGGGACTAGCACAGATACGCAGTATTTT. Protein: CASSEPGTSTDTQYF.

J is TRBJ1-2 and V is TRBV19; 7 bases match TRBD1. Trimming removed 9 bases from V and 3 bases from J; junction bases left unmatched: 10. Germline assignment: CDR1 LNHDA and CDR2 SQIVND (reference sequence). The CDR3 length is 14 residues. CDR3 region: CASQPTGTDYGYTF. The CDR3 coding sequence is TGTGCCAGCCAGCCCACCGGGACAGACTATGGCTACACCTTC.

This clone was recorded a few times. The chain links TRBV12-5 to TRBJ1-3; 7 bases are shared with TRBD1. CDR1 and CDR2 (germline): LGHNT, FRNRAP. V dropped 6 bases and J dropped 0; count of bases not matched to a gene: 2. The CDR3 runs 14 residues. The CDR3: CASGRDSSGNTIYF. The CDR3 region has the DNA TGTGCTAGTGGCAGGGACAGCTCTGGAAACACCATATATTTT.

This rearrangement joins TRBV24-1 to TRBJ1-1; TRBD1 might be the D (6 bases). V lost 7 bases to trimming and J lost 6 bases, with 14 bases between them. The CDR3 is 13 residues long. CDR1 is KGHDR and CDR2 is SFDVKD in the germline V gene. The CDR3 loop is CATRRYRVPEAFF. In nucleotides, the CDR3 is TGTGCCACCAGGAGATACAGGGTTCCTGAAGCTTTCTTT.

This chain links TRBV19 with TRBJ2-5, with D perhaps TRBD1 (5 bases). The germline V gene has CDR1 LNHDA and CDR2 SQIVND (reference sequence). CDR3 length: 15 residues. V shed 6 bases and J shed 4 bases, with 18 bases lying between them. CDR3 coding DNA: TGTGCCAGTAGCATGTCGTTGGGGCTCGGAGAGACCCAGTACTTC. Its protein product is CASSMSLGLGETQYF. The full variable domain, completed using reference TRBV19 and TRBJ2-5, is DGGITQSPKYLFRKEGQNVTLSCEQNLNHDAMYWYRQDPGQGLRLIYYSQIVNDFQKGDIAEGYSVSREKKESFPLTVTSAQKNPTAFYLCASSMSLGLGETQYFGPGTRLLVL.

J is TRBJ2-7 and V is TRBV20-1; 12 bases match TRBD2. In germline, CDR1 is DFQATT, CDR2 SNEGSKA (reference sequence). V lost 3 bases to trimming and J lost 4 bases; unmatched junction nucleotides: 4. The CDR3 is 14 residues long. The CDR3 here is CSASRLAGAYEQYF. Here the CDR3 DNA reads TGCAGTGCTAGTAGACTAGCGGGGGCGTACGAGCAGTACTTC.

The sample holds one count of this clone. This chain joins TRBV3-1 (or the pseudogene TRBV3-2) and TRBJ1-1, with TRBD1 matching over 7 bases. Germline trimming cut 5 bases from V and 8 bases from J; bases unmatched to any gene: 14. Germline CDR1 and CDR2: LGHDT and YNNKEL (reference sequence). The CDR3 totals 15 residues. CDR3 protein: CASSSEAGGRDEAFF. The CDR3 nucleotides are TGTGCCAGCAGCTCTGAGGCAGGGGGGCGGGACGAAGCTTTCTTT.

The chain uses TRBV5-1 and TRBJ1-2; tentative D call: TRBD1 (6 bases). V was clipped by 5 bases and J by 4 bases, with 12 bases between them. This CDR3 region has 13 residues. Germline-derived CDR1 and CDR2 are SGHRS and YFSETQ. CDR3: CASRQGEGYGYTF. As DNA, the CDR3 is TGCGCCAGCAGACAGGGCGAGGGCTATGGCTACACCTTC.

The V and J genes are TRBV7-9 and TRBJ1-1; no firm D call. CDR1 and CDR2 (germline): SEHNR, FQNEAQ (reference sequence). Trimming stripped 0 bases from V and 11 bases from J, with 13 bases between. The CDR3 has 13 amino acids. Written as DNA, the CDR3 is TGTGCCAGCAGCTTAGCGCTAATTACCCGGGCTTTCTTT. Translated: CASSLALITRAFF.